This TCR beta chain was observed in a study of blood T cell repertoires in COVID-19. The germline gives CDR1 LNHDA, CDR2 SQIVND (reference sequence). The CDR3 extends over 17 amino acids. V lost 1 base and J lost 4; bases outside the gene matches: 8. In the original analysis: For nucleated cells, counts were estimated from reference gene primer amplification. Generated by immunoSEQ multiplex PCR, the TCRdb table keeps only in-frame clones and is missing some. V and J calls and clone size are given by that table; D and trimming were obtained from the DNA. The sample yields around 310,000 clones, around 90% seen once.

V usage is TRBV19 and J usage is TRBJ1-1, with 11 positions matching TRBD1. This clonotype was sampled from a woman between 40 and 55 years old with COVID-19, enrolled during active disease. The sequencing input was peripheral blood. CDR3 residues: CASSIVRTGGFGTEAFF. CDR3 sequence (DNA): TGTGCCAGTAGTATAGTCCGGACAGGGGGCTTCGGCACTGAAGCTTTCTTT.